This T cell receptor beta chain was profiled in a study of T cells in tumors after PD-1 blockade. This clone was detected once. Here immunoSEQ multiplex PCR was the method, and the copy in TCRdb shows in-frame clones only, minus some. The repertoire consists of around 13,000 clones, with roughly four fifths occurring once and the leading ten covering 20% to 30%. The sequencing used PBMCs, collected after anti-PD-1 treatment. This receptor was obtained from a human donor with basal cell carcinoma.

CDR3 amino acids: CASSQESEAFF. In DNA, the CDR3 is TGTGCCAGCAGCCAAGAGTCTGAAGCTTTCTTT. The chain recombines TRBV3-1 (or the pseudogene TRBV3-2) with TRBJ1-1; D remains unclear. The V gene lost 0 bases and the J gene lost 6 bases, with 2 bases spanning the gap. This CDR3 spans 11 amino acids. Germline CDR1 is LGHDT and CDR2 is YNNKEL (reference sequence).